There are a few counts of the clone carrying this TCR beta chain. This entry belongs to a study of blood T cell repertoires in COVID-19. As for the study in general: T cells, B-cell-depleted T cells, or PBMCs supplied cDNA or gDNA.

Authors' processing steps: Estimation of nucleated cell counts was performed using reference gene primer amplification. Clones were read by immunoSEQ multiplex PCR, and TCRdb kept only the in-frame ones, dropping some. V, J and clone size derive from that table, while D and trimming were established from the DNA sequence. In the table there are about 400,000 clones, around nine tenths of which are singletons. The CDR3 is 14 amino acids. The germline CDR1 and CDR2 sequences are SQVTM and ANQGSEA. V lost 7 bases and J lost 2; bases outside the gene matches: 6. The source material was PBMCs or T cells enriched from blood (not recorded which). The receptor was derived from a woman younger than 45 who had recovered from COVID-19. The rearrangement joins TRBV29-1 to TRBJ2-1; TRBD2 matches at 9 bases. CDR3 in DNA: TGCAGCGAGCTTAGCGGGAGAGCCTACAATGAGCAGTTCTTC. Protein product: CSELSGRAYNEQFF.